This TCR beta chain emerged from a study of early T cells in non-severe SARS-CoV-2 infection. Across the whole study: The input, bulk RNA from unsorted whole blood, was sequenced, and chains were unpaired.

The table lists this clonotype with a few counts. Attached unique molecular identifiers marked individual cDNA molecules. A single record per CDR3 protein comes from TCRdb applying MiXCR to the 5' RACE reads. The data show around 60,000 distinct CDR3 sequences, over 9% seen once. The CDR3 is 14 residues long. CDR1 is LGHDT, CDR2 YNNKEL, per germline (reference sequence). With 8 bases removed from V and 7 bases from J, the gap between germline ends came to 18 bases. This sequence joins TRBV3-1 and TRBJ1-5; D is ambiguous. This TCR was recovered from an adult who was a healthcare worker with PCR-confirmed SARS-CoV-2 infection or an uninfected control (not recorded which). Source: whole blood, taken at baseline. DNA of the CDR3: TGTGCCAGCGCCCCGGGGAGCGTGAGACAGCCCCAGCATTTT. It translates to CASAPGSVRQPQHF.